These T cell receptor beta chains were read from a single sample in a study of blood T cell repertoires in COVID-19. Generated by immunoSEQ multiplex PCR, the TCRdb table keeps only in-frame clones and is missing some. The sample contains fewer than 150,000 clones, approximately 80% of which appear only once. Material: peripheral blood. These receptors originate from a human donor in a cohort sampled during active COVID-19. Both conserved end residues are part of each CDR3.

length: 11
J: TRBJ2-7
V: TRBV20-1
CDR3: CSAREKSEQYF

length: 14
J: TRBJ2-1
V: TRBV15
CDR3: CATSREIVRNEQFF

length: 14
J: TRBJ2-7
V: TRBV5-5
CDR3: CASSSATQGNGQYF

length: 13
J: TRBJ1-1
V: TRBV19
CDR3: CASTQVPNTEAFF

length: 16
J: TRBJ2-3
V: TRBV11-2
CDR3: CASSSQTGASTDTQYF

length: 15
J: TRBJ2-4
V: TRBV5-6
CDR3: CASSLAGSAKNIQYF

length: 14
J: TRBJ2-5
V: TRBV7-2
CDR3: CASSPAGLQETQYF

length: 13
J: TRBJ1-5
V: TRBV20-1
CDR3: CSASRTANQPQHF

length: 13
J: TRBJ1-4
V: TRBV9
CDR3: CASSVGESEKLFF

length: 11
J: TRBJ1-2
V: TRBV10-2
CDR3: CASSESYGYTF

length: 13
J: TRBJ1-2
V: TRBV5-1
CDR3: CASSSTGGYGYTF

length: 14
J: TRBJ1-2
V: TRBV19
CDR3: CVGEVRGQNYGYTF

length: 13
J: TRBJ1-6
V: TRBV12-3/TRBV12-4
CDR3: CASSLRGQSPLHF

length: 14
J: TRBJ1-4
V: TRBV28
CDR3: CASSLFAGGEKLFF

length: 14
J: TRBJ2-7
V: TRBV14
CDR3: CASSRAGGTYEQYF

length: 15
J: TRBJ2-6
V: TRBV7-3
CDR3: CASSPTSSGANVLTF

length: 15
J: TRBJ2-1
V: TRBV9
CDR3: CASSVSGGAPDEQFF

length: 16
J: TRBJ2-2
V: TRBV7-2
CDR3: CASSLARGGLTGELFF

length: 16
J: TRBJ2-1
V: TRBV7-9
CDR3: CASSSRLSGGYNEQFF

length: 15
J: TRBJ2-2
V: TRBV27
CDR3: CASSLAGGPFGELFF

length: 12
J: TRBJ2-7
V: TRBV25-1
CDR3: CASRQSSYEQYF

length: 14
J: TRBJ2-7
V: TRBV5-6
CDR3: CASSLWPGAEEQYF